This paragraph reports one TCR beta chain. The data belong to a study of T cell changes during pregnancy in multiple sclerosis. Profiling relied on immunoSEQ multiplex PCR, and the TCRdb table lists in-frame clones only, not all of them. Found here are 100,000 or so clones, approximately 94% of them singletons; the top ten hold 2% to 2.5%. This sample comprised peripheral blood, obtained in the third trimester of pregnancy. The sequence was collected from a female donor with multiple sclerosis, enrolled in a pregnancy study.

The CDR3 region has the DNA TGTGCCAGCAGTGACCTATTAACTGAAGCTTTCTTT. Amino acids: CASSDLLTEAFF. The rearrangement links TRBV2 to TRBJ1-1, with D unclear. Trimming took 3 bases from V and 5 from J, leaving 7 bases between them. The germline V gene encodes CDR1 SNHLY and CDR2 FYNNEI. This CDR3 has 12 amino acids.